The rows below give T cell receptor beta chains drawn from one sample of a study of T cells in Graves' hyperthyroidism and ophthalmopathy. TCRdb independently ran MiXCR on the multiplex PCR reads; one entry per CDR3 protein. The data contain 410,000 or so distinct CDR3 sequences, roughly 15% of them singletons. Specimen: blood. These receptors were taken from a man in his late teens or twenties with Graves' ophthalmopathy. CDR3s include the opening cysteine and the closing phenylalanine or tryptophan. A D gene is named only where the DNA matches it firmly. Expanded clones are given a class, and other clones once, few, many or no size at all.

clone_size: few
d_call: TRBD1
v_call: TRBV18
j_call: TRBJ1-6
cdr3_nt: TGTGCCAGCTCACCAGGGACAGACGCCCATAATTCACCCCTCCACTTT
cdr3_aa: CASSPGTDAHNSPLHF

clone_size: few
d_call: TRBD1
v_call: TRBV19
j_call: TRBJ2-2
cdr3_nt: TGTGCCAGTAGGGCCTGGGACAGGGCGACCGGGGAGCTGTTTTTT
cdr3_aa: CASRAWDRATGELFF

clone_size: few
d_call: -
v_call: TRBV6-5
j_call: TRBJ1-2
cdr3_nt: TGTGCCAGCAGTTACCGGCAACGACCGGGAAACTATGGCTACACCTTC
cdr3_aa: CASSYRQRPGNYGYTF

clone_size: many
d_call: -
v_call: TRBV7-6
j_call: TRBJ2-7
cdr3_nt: TGTGCCAGCAGCTTAGGGGGCCCCCTAACCTACGAGCAGTACTTC
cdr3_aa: CASSLGGPLTYEQYF

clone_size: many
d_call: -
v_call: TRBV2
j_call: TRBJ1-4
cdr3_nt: TGTGCCAGCAGGAACGGAAAACTGTTTTTT
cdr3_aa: CASRNGKLFF

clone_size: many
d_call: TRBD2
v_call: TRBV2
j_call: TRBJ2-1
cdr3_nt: TGTGCCAGCAGTGAAGGTTGGCGGGGGGCCTACAATGAGCAGTTCTTC
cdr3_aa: CASSEGWRGAYNEQFF

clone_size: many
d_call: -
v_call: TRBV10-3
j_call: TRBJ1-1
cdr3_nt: TGTGCCATCAGTAGGGATACTGAAGCTTTCTTT
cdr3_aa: CAISRDTEAFF

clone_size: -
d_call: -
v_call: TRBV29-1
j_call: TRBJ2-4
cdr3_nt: TGCAGCGTTGAAGACTGGCGGCAAATGGGTAACATTCAGTACTTC
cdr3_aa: CSVEDWRQMGNIQYF

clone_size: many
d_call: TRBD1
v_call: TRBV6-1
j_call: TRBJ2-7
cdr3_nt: TGTGCCAGCAGTGAAGATGGGACAGGGTACGACGAGCAGTACTTC
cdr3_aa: CASSEDGTGYDEQYF

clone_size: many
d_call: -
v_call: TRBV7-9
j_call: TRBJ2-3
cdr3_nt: TGTGCCAGCAGCTACAGGGCCCCGGCAACGGATACGCAGTATTTT
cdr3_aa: CASSYRAPATDTQYF

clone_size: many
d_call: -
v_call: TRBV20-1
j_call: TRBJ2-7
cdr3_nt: TGCAGTGCCCCCAGAGTGGGCAGCTCCTACGAGCAGTACTTC
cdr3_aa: CSAPRVGSSYEQYF

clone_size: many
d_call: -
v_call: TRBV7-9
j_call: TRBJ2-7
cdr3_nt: TGTGCCAGCAGCCCCCTAGTTTTCCACGAGCAGTACTTC
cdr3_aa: CASSPLVFHEQYF

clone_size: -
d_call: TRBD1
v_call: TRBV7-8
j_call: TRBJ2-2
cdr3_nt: TGTGCCAGCAGCAGCGCCGGGACAGGGGGCATGAACGGGGAGCTGTTTTTT
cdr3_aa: CASSSAGTGGMNGELFF

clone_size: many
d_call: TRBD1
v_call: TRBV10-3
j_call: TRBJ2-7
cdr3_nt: TGTGCCATTGGACAGGGTTCCTACGAGCAGTACTTC
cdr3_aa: CAIGQGSYEQYF

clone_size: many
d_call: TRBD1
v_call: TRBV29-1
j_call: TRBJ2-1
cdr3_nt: TGCAGCGTTGAACCGGGACAGCACTACAATGAGCAGTTCTTC
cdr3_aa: CSVEPGQHYNEQFF

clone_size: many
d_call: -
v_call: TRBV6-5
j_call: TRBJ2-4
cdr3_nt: TGTGCCAGCAGTTACTCGGGGTATGGGGTGGACATTCAGTACTTC
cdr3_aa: CASSYSGYGVDIQYF

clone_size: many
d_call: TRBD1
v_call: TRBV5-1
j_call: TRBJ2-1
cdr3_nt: TGCGCCAGCAGGTCGGGGACAGGAGATGAGCAGTTCTTC
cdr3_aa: CASRSGTGDEQFF

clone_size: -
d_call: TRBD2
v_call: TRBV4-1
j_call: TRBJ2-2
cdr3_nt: TGCGCCAGCAGCCAAGGGGTAGCGGGGGGCGGAACCGGGGAGCTGTTTTTT
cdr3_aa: CASSQGVAGGGTGELFF

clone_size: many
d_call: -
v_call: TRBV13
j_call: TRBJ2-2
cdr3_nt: TGTGCCAGCGTTCGGAGGGCCATCGGGGAGCTGTTTTTT
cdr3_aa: CASVRRAIGELFF

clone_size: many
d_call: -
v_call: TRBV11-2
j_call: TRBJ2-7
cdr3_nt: TGTGCCAGCAGCTTAGGGACATCCTACGAGCAGTACTTC
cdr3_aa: CASSLGTSYEQYF

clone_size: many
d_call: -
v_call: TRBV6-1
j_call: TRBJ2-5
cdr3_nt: TGTGCCAGCAGTATTACAGACCTCCAAGAGACCCAGTACTTC
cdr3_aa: CASSITDLQETQYF

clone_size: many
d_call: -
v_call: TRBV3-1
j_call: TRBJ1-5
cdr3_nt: TGTGCCACCAACCTGGGGACGGGCAATCAGCCCCAGCATTTT
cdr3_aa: CATNLGTGNQPQHF